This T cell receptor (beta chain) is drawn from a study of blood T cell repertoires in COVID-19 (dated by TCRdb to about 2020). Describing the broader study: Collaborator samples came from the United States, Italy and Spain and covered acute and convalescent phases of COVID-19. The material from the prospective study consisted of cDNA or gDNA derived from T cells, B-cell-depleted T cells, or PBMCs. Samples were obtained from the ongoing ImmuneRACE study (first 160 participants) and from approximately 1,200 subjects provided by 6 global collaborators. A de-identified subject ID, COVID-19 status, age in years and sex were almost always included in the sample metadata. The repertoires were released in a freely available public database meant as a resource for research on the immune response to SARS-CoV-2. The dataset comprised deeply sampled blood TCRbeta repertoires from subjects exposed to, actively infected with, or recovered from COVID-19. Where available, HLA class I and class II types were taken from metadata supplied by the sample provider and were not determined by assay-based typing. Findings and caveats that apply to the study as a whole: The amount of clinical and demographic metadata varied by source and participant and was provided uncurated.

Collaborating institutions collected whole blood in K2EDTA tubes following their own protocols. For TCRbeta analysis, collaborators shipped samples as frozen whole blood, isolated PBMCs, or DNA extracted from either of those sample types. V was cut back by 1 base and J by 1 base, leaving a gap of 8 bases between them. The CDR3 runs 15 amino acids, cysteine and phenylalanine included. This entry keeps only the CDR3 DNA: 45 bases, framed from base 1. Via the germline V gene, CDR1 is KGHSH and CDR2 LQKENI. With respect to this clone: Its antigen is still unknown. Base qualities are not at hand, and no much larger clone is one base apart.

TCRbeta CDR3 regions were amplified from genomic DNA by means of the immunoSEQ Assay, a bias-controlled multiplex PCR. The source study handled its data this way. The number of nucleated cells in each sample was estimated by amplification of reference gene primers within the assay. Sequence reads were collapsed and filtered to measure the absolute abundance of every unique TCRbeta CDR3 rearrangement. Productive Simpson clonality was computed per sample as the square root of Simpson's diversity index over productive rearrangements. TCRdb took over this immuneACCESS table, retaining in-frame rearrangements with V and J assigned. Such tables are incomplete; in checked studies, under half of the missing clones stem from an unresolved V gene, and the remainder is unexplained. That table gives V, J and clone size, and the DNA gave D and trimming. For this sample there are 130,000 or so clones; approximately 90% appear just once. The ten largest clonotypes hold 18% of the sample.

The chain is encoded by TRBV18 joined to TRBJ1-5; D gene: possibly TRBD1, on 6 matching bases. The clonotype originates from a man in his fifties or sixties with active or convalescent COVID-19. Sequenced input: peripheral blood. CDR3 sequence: CASSPQGQSNQPQHF. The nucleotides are TGTGCCAGCTCACCACAGGGACAAAGCAATCAGCCCCAGCATTTT. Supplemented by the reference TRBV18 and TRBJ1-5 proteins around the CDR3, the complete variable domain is NAGVMQNPRHLVRRRGQEARLRCSPMKGHSHVYWYRQLPEEGLKFMVYLQKENIIDESGMPKERFSAEFPKEGPSILRIQQVVRGDSAAYFCASSPQGQSNQPQHFGDGTRLSIL.